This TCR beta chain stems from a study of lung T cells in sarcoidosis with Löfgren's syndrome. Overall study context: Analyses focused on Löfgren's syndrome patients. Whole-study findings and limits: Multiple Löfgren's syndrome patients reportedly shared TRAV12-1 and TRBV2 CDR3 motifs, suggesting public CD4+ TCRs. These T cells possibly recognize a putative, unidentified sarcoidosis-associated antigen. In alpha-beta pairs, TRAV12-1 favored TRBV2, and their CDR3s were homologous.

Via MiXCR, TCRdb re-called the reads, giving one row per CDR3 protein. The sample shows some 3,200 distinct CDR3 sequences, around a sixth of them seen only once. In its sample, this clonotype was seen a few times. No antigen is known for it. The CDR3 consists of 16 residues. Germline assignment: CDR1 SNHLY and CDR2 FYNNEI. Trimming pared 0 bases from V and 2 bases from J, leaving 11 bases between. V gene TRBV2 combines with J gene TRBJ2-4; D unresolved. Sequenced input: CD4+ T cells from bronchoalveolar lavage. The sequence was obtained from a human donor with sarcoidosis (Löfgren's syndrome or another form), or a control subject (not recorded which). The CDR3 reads CASSEALTKPKNIQYF. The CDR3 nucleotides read TGTGCCAGCAGTGAAGCGCTTACGAAACCCAAAAACATTCAGTACTTC.